This T cell receptor beta chain was sequenced in a study of blood T cells in healthy people across ages. Using a J-beta primer mix together with a sample-barcoded 5' primer, a second PCR was run for about 6 to 12 cycles. TCRdb reprocessed the 5' RACE reads with MiXCR, giving one entry per CDR3 protein. Of about 1.4 million distinct CDR3 sequences in the sample, around 59% are singletons; the top ten hold approximately 7%. Each individual donor underwent a draw of about 9.1 milliliters of peripheral blood. Per the germline V gene, CDR1 is SGDLS and CDR2 is YYNGEE. The CDR3 loop spans 15 amino acids. V lost 0 bases to trimming and J lost 2 bases, with 11 bases between them.

The sample was blood. The V and J genes are TRBV9 and TRBJ1-1, with D perhaps TRBD1 (5 bases). The receptor's source is a man younger than 35 in good health. This CDR3 is CASSVAGHINTEAFF. In nucleotides, the CDR3 is TGTGCCAGCAGCGTAGCAGGACACATAAACACTGAAGCTTTCTTT.